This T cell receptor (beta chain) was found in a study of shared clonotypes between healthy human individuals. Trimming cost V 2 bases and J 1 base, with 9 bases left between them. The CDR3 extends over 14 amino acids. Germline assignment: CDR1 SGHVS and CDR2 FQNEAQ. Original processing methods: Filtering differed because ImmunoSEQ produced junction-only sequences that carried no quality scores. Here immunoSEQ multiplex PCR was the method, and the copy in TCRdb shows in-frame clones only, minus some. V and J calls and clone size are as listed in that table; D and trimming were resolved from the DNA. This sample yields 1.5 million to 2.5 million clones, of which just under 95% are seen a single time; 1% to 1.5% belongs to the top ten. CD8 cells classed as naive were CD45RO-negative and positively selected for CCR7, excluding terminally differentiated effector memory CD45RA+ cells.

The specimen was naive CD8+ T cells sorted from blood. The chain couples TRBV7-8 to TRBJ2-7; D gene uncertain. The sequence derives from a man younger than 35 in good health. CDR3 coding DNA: TGTGCCAGCAGCTTATTAGGAACATCCTACGAGCAGTACTTC. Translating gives CASSLLGTSYEQYF. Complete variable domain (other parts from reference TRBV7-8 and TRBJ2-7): GAGVSQSPRYKVAKRGQDVALRCDPISGHVSLFWYQQALGQGPEFLTYFQNEAQLDKSGLPSDRFFAERPEGSVSTLKIQRTQQEDSAVYLCASSLLGTSYEQYFGPGTRLTVT.